One sample yielded the 8 T cell receptor beta chains listed below, sequenced in a study of regulatory T cells in long-lasting Graves disease (dated by TCRdb to 2020 to 2023). The intended sense of this specimen's time point label: newly diagnosed GD, antithyroid drugs for less than 3 months. For both TCR sequencing and RNA sequencing, RNA was extracted from PBMCs in TRIzol. The library was built by means of multiplex PCR. Sequencing took place on an Illumina HiSeq 4000. To build TCR beta libraries, CDR3 regions were amplified by Arm-PCR using iRepertoire HTBI primers. Clones were called with MiXCR by TCRdb after fastp trimmed the public reads at Q25, and only in-frame beta chains were retained. Rows with one shared CDR3 protein collapse into an entry with the most common genes and DNA. Across this sample there are 200,000 to 300,000 distinct CDR3 sequences, with around 21% seen only once. The top ten clones comprise approximately 15% of the sample.

The sample was peripheral blood mononuclear cells (PBMCs), taken at new diagnosis, from a patient treated with antithyroid drugs. All receptors derive from a female donor with Graves disease.

The genes are TRBV7-9 and TRBJ2-1; D gene uncertain. CDR1 and CDR2 (germline): SEHNR, FQNEAQ (reference sequence). The CDR3 loop spans 13 amino acids. The V gene lost 1 base and the J gene lost 4 bases, with 5 bases spanning the gap. The DNA of the CDR3 is TGTGCCAGCAGCTTAGGGATTTACAATGAGCAGTTCTTC. Residues: CASSLGIYNEQFF.

This clonotype has more than one count but fewer than ten. The chain is built from TRBV6-1 and TRBJ2-7; D is perhaps TRBD1 or TRBD2 (5 bases each). The CDR3 extends over 13 amino acids. V dropped 8 bases and J dropped 5 bases, with 16 bases sitting between them. Germline V lookup: CDR1 MNHNS, CDR2 SASEGT. This CDR3 is CASADAGSDEQYF. The CDR3 DNA is TGTGCCAGCGCGGACGCAGGGAGTGACGAGCAGTACTTC.

In this sample, this clonotype turned up many times. The V call is TRBV18, the J call TRBJ1-5; D unclear. V lost 2 bases, J lost 5 bases, and 4 bases lay in between. The CDR3 sequence is 12 residues long. Germline CDR1 reads KGHSH; CDR2 reads LQKENI. The CDR3 sequence is CASSPSDQPQHF. In DNA form, the CDR3 reads TGTGCCAGCTCACCATCGGATCAGCCCCAGCATTTT.

A word on this clonotype: A much larger clone lies one base from this, so it may be a read error. V and J are TRBV20-1 and TRBJ2-7; D perhaps matches TRBD1 (6 bases). Germline V gives CDR1 DFQATT, CDR2 SNEGSKA (reference sequence). The CDR3 sequence is 15 residues long. V lost 1 base and J 2 bases, leaving 15 bases between the germline ends. The CDR3 DNA reads as TGCAGTGCTAGAGGTGCTACAGGGAATGCCTACGAGCAGTACTTC. Amino acid sequence: CSARGATGNAYEQYF.

This clonotype was found many times. The rearrangement links TRBV12-3 or TRBV12-4 to TRBJ2-5; D ambiguous. V was pared by 7 bases and J by 0 bases, with 18 bases between. The CDR3 spans 16 residues. CDR3 amino acids: CASMGGKLSYQETQYF. CDR3 sequence (DNA): TGTGCCAGCATGGGTGGAAAGTTGTCATACCAAGAGACCCAGTACTTC.

The genes are TRBV7-2 and TRBJ1-2; D is uncertain. CDR3 size: 13 residues. The V end was cut by 1 base, the J end by 8 bases, with 11 bases between. CDR1 and CDR2 (germline): SGHTA, FQGNSA. The CDR3 here is CASSLDRTRGYTF. The CDR3 nucleotides read TGTGCCAGCAGCTTAGATCGCACGAGAGGCTACACCTTC.

This clonotype was recorded at least ten times. V gene TRBV20-1 combines with J gene TRBJ2-2; D unresolved. The CDR3 spans 12 residues. Looked up from germline, CDR1 is DFQATT and CDR2 is SNEGSKA (reference sequence). Trimming shortened V by 4 bases and J by 6 bases, and 9 bases separated the two germline ends. CDR3 in amino acids: CSATYQAGELFF. CDR3 bases: TGCAGTGCTACATATCAGGCCGGGGAGCTGTTTTTT.

This clonotype occurred many times. The chain couples TRBV6-6 to TRBJ2-5; 7 bases are a match to TRBD1. V lost 0 bases, J lost 7 bases, and 5 bases stayed unmatched. There are 14 residues in the CDR3. The germline V gene encodes CDR1 MNHNY and CDR2 SVGAGI (reference sequence). The CDR3, as DNA: TGTGCCAGCAGTTACTCGAGCCCAGGGGGGACCCAGTACTTC. This gives the protein CASSYSSPGGTQYF.